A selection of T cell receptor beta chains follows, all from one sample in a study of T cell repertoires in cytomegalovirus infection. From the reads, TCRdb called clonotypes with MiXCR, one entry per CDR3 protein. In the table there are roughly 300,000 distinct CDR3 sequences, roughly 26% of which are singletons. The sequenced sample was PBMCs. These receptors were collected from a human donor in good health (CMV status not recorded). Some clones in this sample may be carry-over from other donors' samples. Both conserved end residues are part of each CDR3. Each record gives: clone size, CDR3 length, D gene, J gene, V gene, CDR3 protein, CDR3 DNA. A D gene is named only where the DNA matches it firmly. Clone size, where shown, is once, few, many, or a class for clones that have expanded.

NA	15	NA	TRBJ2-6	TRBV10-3	CAISDSGLGANVLTF	TGTGCCATCAGTGACTCGGGGCTAGGGGCCAACGTCCTGACTTTC
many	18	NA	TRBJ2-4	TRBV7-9	CASSPPRRGAAAKNIQYF	TGTGCCAGCAGCCCCCCTCGCCGGGGGGCGGCGGCCAAAAACATTCAGTACTTC
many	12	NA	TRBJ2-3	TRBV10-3	CAIRDTTDTQYF	TGTGCCATCAGGGACACAACAGATACGCAGTATTTT
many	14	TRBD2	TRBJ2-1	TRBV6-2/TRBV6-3	CASSFRTSDNEQFF	TGTGCCAGCAGTTTCCGGACTAGCGACAATGAGCAGTTCTTC
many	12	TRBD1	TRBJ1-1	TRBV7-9	CASSQDRSEAFF	TGTGCCAGCAGCCAGGACAGGAGTGAAGCTTTCTTT
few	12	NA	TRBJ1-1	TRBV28	CASIGPVYEAFF	TGTGCCAGCATCGGCCCAGTATATGAAGCTTTCTTT
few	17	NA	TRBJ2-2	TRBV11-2	CASSLQLGFAGTGELFF	TGTGCCAGCAGCTTACAACTAGGTTTCGCGGGCACCGGGGAGCTGTTTTTT
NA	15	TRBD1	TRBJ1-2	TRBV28	CASRQTGGAPGGYTF	TGTGCCAGCAGGCAAACAGGGGGCGCACCGGGTGGCTACACCTTC
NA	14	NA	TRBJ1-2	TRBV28	CASTRVGVDYGYTF	TGTGCCAGCACCAGGGTGGGGGTAGACTATGGCTACACCTTC
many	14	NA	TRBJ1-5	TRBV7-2	CASSEGDSNQPQHF	TGTGCCAGCAGCGAAGGGGATAGCAATCAGCCCCAGCATTTT
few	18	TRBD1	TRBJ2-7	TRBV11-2	CASSFWVWGDRVSYEQYF	TGTGCCAGCAGCTTTTGGGTTTGGGGGGACAGGGTCTCCTACGAGCAGTACTTC
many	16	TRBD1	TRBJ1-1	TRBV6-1	CASTGSGTGGRTEAFF	TGTGCCAGCACGGGTTCCGGGACAGGGGGCCGAACTGAAGCTTTCTTT
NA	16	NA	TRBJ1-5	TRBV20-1	CSARDSRRDSNQPQHF	TGCAGTGCTCGGGACTCAAGAAGGGATAGCAATCAGCCCCAGCATTTT
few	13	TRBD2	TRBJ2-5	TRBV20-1	CSARESGKETQYF	TGCAGTGCTAGAGAAAGCGGGAAGGAGACCCAGTACTTC
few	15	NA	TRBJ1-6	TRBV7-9	CASSLGGGVGSPLHF	TGTGCCAGCAGCTTAGGTGGAGGGGTAGGTTCACCCCTCCACTTT
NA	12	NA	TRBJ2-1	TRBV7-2	CASSLSLPQQFF	TGTGCCAGCAGCTTATCGTTGCCTCAGCAGTTCTTC
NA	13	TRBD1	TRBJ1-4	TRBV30	CAWARQGNEKLFF	TGTGCCTGGGCTAGACAGGGGAATGAAAAACTGTTTTTT
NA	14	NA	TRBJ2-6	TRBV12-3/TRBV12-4	CASSRSHGANVLTF	TGTGCCAGCAGCCGGAGCCATGGGGCCAACGTCCTGACTTTC
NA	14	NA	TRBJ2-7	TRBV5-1	CASSRLTGPYEQYF	TGCGCCAGCAGCCGATTGACAGGCCCCTACGAGCAGTACTTC
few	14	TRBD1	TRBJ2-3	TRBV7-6	CASAWTRGSDTQYF	TGTGCCAGCGCATGGACCAGGGGGTCAGATACGCAGTATTTT
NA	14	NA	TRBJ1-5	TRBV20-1	CSARWTVSNQPQHF	TGCAGTGCTAGATGGACAGTTAGCAATCAGCCCCAGCATTTT
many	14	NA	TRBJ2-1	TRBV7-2	CASSLGSGYNEQFF	TGTGCCAGCAGCTTAGGATCTGGTTACAATGAGCAGTTCTTC
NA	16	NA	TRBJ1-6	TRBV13	CASSLTAGRDNSPLHF	TGTGCCAGCAGCTTAACGGCAGGCCGTGATAATTCACCCCTCCACTTT
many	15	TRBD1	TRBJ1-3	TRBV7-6	CASSKIQGARNTIYF	TGTGCCAGCAGCAAGATACAGGGGGCGCGAAACACCATATATTTT
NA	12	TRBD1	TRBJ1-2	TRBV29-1	CSVARDRERYTF	TGCAGCGTTGCCCGGGACAGGGAACGCTACACCTTC
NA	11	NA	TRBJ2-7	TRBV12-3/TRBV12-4	CASSTVSEQYF	TGTGCCAGCAGTACGGTTAGCGAGCAGTACTTC
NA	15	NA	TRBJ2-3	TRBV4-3	CASSQLAHNTDTQYF	TGCGCCAGCAGCCAGCTAGCGCATAACACAGATACGCAGTATTTT
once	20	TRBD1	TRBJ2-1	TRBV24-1	CATSDFRAEQGANLGNEQFF	TGTGCCACCAGTGATTTTAGGGCAGAGCAGGGGGCCAATCTCGGCAATGAGCAGTTCTTC
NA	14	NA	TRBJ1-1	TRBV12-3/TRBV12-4	CASSLIAGASEAFF	TGTGCCAGCAGTTTAATAGCAGGGGCGAGTGAAGCTTTCTTT
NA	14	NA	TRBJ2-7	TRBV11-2	CASSFWTAAVEQYF	TGTGCCAGCAGCTTTTGGACAGCCGCGGTCGAGCAGTACTTC
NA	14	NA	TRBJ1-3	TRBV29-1	CSVEDPMSGNTIYF	TGCAGCGTTGAAGATCCGATGTCTGGAAACACCATATATTTT
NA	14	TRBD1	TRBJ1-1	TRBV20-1	CSARVAGGITEAFF	TGCAGTGCTAGAGTGGCAGGGGGGATCACTGAAGCTTTCTTT
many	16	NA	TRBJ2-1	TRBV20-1	CSARPPGAGSYNEQFF	TGCAGTGCTAGACCCCCGGGGGCGGGGTCATACAATGAGCAGTTCTTC
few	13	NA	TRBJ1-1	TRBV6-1	CASSMTGYTEAFF	TGTGCCAGCAGCATGACAGGATACACTGAAGCTTTCTTT
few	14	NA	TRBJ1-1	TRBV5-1	CASSDPTEGNEAFF	TGCGCCAGCAGCGATCCGACGGAGGGGAATGAAGCTTTCTTT
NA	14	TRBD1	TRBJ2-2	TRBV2	CATTDRGGTGELFF	TGTGCCACCACGGACAGGGGGGGCACCGGGGAGCTGTTTTTT
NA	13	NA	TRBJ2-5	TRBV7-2	CASSLSIAETQYF	TGTGCCAGCAGCTTGTCGATAGCGGAGACCCAGTACTTC
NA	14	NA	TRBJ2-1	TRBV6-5	CASSYSHGYNEQFF	TGTGCCAGCAGTTACTCACATGGTTACAATGAGCAGTTCTTC
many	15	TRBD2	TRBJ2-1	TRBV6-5	CASSYGGRGNNEQFF	TGTGCCAGCAGTTACGGAGGGAGGGGTAACAATGAGCAGTTCTTC
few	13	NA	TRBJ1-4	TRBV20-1	CSARDPIHEKLFF	TGCAGTGCTAGAGATCCGATTCATGAAAAACTGTTTTTT
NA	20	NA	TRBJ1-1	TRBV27	CASSLRSLQGLFSGKTEAFF	TGTGCCAGCAGTTTAAGAAGCTTACAGGGCCTGTTTTCTGGGAAGACTGAAGCTTTCTTT
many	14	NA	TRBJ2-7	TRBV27	CASSVTRDPPEQYF	TGTGCCAGCAGTGTAACCCGGGATCCTCCTGAGCAGTACTTC
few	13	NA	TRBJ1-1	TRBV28	CASSPPKVGGAFF	TGTGCCAGCAGCCCCCCAAAGGTAGGGGGTGCTTTCTTT
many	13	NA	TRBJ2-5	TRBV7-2	CASSYGTAETQYF	TGTGCCAGCAGCTACGGGACGGCAGAGACCCAGTACTTC
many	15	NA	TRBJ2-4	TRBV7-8	CASSPGWGGGNIQYF	TGTGCCAGCAGCCCCGGATGGGGAGGGGGGAACATTCAGTACTTC
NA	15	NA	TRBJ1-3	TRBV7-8	CASSLAEISGNTIYF	TGTGCCAGCAGCTTAGCAGAGATCTCTGGAAACACCATATATTTT
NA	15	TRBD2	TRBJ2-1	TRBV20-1	CSATPTSGGDNEQFF	TGCAGTGCTACCCCGACTAGCGGGGGGGACAATGAGCAGTTCTTC
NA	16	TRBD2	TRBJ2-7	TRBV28	CASSRLGGAATYEQYF	TGTGCCAGCAGTCGCCTCGGGGGGGCTGCGACCTACGAGCAGTACTTC
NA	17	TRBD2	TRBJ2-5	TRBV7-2	CASSISRGARAQETQYF	TGTGCCAGCAGTATCTCGCGGGGGGCCCGGGCCCAAGAGACCCAGTACTTC